What follows describes a single TCR beta chain. Antigen unknown. The CDR3 is made up of 14 amino acids. Germline values: CDR1 SQVTM, CDR2 ANQGSEA. After removal of 0 bases from V and 8 bases from J, the junction contained 6 bases not matched to a gene. This sample is part of a study of cytomegalovirus exposure and HLA in healthy donors. Study-wide points: A subsequent analysis found that TCR clusters from the first cohort also tended to co-occur in the approximately 130 validation repertoires, with approximately 94% of cluster scores above 0. Cytomegalovirus association was assigned to approximately 160 TCR beta chains. For cytomegalovirus status, the classifier reportedly gave diagnoses with high specificity and sensitivity.

Only in-frame clones appear in the TCRdb table, and some are missing; sequencing was by immunoSEQ multiplex PCR. The profile shows hundreds of thousands of clones, 70% to 90% of them singletons. The sequence came from a young woman in good health and CMV-seronegative. This rearrangement joins TRBV29-1 to TRBJ1-2; 10 bases map to TRBD1. The sample comprised PBMCs. DNA of the CDR3: TGCAGCGTTGAAGATCGGGGACAGGGGAGGGGCTACACCTTC. Translated, it gives CSVEDRGQGRGYTF.